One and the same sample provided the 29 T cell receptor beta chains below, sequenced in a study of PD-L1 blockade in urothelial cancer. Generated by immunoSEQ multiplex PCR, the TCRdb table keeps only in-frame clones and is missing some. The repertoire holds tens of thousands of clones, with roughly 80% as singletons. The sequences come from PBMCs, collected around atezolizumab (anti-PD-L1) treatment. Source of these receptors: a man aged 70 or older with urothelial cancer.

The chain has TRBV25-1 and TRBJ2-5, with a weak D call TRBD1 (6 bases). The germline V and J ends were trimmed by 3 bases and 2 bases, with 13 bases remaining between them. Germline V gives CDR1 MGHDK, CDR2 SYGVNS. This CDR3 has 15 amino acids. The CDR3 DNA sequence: TGTGCCAGCAGTGACCACAGGGTAGGGCAAGAGACCCAGTACTTC. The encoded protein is CASSDHRVGQETQYF. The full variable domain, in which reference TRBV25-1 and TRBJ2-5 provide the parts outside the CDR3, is EADIYQTPRYLVIGTGKKITLECSQTMGHDKMYWYQQDPGMELHLIHYSYGVNSTEKGDLSSESTVSRIRTEHFPLTLESARPSHTSQYLCASSDHRVGQETQYFGPGTRLLVL.

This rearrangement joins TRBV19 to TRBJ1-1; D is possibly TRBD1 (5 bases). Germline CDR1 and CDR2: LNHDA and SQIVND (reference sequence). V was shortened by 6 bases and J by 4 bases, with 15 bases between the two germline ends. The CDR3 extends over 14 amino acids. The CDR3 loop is CASSFTGVATEAFF. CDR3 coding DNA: TGTGCCAGTAGCTTCACAGGAGTGGCCACTGAAGCTTTCTTT.

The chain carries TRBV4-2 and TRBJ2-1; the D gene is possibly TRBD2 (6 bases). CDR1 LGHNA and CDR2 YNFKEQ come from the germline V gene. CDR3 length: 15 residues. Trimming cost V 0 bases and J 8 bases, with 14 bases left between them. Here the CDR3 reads CASSQEGIAEYEQFF. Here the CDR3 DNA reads TGTGCCAGCAGCCAAGAGGGGATAGCGGAGTATGAGCAGTTCTTC.

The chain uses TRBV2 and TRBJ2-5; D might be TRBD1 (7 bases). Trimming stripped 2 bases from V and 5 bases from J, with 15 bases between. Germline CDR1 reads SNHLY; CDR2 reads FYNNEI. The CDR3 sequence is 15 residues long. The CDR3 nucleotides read TGTGCCAGCAGTGAACTGGAGGGGGCTTGGGAGACCCAGTACTTC. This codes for CASSELEGAWETQYF.

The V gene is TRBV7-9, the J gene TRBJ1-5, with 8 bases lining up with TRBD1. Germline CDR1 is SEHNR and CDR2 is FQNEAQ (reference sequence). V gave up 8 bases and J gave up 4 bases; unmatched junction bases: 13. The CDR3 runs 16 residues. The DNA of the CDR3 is TGTGCCAGCGAACAGGCGGGGACAGGAGCGAATCAGCCCCAGCATTTT. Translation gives CASEQAGTGANQPQHF.

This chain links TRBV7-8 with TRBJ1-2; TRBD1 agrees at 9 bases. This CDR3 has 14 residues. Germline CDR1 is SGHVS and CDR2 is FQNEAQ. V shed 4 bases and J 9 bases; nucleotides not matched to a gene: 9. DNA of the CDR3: TGTGCCAGCAGCTCCCGGGACAGGGCGTCTAGCTACACCTTC. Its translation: CASSSRDRASSYTF.

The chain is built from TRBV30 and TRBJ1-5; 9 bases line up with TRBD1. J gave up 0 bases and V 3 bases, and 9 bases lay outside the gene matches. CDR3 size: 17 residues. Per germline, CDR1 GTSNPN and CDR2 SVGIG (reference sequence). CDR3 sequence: CAWSWGTGLNSNQPQHF. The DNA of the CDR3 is TGTGCCTGGAGCTGGGGGACAGGGCTCAATAGCAATCAGCCCCAGCATTTT. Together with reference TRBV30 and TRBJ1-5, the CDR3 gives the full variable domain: SQTIHQWPATLVQPVGSPLSLECTVEGTSNPNLYWYRQAAGRGLQLLFYSVGIGQISSEVPQNLSASRPQDRQFILSSKKLLLSDSGFYLCAWSWGTGLNSNQPQHFGDGTRLSIL.

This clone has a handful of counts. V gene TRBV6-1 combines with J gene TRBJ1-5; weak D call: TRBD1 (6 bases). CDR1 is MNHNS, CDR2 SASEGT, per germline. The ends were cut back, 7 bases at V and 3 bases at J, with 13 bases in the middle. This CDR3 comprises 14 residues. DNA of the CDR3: TGTGCCAGCACCCAGAGGGGGAACAATCAGCCCCAGCATTTT. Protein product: CASTQRGNNQPQHF.

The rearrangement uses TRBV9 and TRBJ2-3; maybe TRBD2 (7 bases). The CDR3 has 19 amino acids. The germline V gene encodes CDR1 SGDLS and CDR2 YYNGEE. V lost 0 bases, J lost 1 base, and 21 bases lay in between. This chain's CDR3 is CASSVAGGGAGDGTDTQYF. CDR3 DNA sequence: TGTGCCAGCAGCGTAGCTGGAGGGGGTGCGGGAGATGGCACAGATACGCAGTATTTT.

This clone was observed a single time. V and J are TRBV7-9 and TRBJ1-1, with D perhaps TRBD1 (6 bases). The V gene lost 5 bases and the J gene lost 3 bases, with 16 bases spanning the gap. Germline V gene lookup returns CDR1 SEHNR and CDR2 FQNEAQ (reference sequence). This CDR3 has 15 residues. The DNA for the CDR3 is TGTGCCAGCAGCCTAACCGGGGCAGGGGACACTGAAGCTTTCTTT. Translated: CASSLTGAGDTEAFF.

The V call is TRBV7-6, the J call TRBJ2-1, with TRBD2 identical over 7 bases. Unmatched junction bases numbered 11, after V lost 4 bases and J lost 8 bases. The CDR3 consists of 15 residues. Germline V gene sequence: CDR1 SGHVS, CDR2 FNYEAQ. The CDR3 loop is CASSSERDGADEQFF. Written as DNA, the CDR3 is TGTGCCAGCAGCTCTGAGCGGGATGGGGCCGATGAGCAGTTCTTC.

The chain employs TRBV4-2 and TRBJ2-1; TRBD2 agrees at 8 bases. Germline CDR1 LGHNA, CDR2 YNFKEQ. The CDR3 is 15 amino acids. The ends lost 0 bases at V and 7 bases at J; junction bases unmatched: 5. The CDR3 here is CASSQDGGEWNEQFF. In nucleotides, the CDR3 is TGTGCCAGCAGCCAAGACGGGGGGGAGTGGAATGAGCAGTTCTTC.

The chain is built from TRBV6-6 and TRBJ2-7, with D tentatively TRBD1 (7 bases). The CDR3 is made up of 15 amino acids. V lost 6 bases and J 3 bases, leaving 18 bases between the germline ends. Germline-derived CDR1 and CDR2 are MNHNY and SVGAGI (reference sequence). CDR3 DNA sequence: TGTGCCAGCAGGGGGGAGGCAGGGGGAAACTACGAGCAGTACTTC. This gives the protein CASRGEAGGNYEQYF.

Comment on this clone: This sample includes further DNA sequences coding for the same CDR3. Here the CDR3 DNA reads TGTGCCAGCAGCCGGCAGGGTGGTAATGAAAAACTGTTTTTT. Its protein product is CASSRQGGNEKLFF. The chain combines TRBV2 with TRBJ1-4, with D tentatively TRBD1 (5 bases). This CDR3 contains 14 residues. V was cut by 6 bases and J by 4 bases, with 12 bases left in between. Germline CDR1 reads SNHLY; CDR2 reads FYNNEI. The full variable domain, in which reference TRBV2 and TRBJ1-4 provide the parts outside the CDR3, is EPEVTQTPSHQVTQMGQEVILRCVPISNHLYFYWYRQILGQKVEFLVSFYNNEISEKSEIFDDQFSVERPDGSNFTLKIRSTKLEDSAMYFCASSRQGGNEKLFFGSGTQLSVL.

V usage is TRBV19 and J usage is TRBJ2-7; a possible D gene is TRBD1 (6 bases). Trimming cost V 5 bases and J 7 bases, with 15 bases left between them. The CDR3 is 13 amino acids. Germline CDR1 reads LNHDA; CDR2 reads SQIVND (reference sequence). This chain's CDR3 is CASSALQGGEQYF. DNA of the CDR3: TGTGCCAGTAGTGCACTACAGGGCGGAGAGCAGTACTTC.

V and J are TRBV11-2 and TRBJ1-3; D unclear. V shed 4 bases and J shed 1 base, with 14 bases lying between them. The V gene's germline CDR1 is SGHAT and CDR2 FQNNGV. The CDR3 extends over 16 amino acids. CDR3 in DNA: TGTGCCAGCAGCTCCCGACCCACAGATTCTGGAAACACCATATATTTT. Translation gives CASSSRPTDSGNTIYF.

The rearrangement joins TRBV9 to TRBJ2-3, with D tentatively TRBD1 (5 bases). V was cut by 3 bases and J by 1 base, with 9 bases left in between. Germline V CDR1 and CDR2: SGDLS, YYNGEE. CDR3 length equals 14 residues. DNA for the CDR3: TGTGCCAGCAGCGCAACGACAGGCACAGATACGCAGTATTTT. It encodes CASSATTGTDTQYF.

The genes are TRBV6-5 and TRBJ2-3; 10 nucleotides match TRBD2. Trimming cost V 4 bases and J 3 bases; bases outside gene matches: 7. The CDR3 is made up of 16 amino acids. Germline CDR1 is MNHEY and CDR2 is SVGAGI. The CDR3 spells CASSLMGLASTDTQYF. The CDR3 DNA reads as TGTGCCAGCAGTTTAATGGGACTAGCGAGTACAGATACGCAGTATTTT.

The DNA for the CDR3 is TGTGCCAGCCTCTGGGGGGGGCGGCTGAACACTGAAGCTTTCTTT. Encoded protein: CASLWGGRLNTEAFF. This rearrangement joins TRBV7-2 to TRBJ1-1; TRBD1 might be the D (6 bases). The CDR3 runs to 15 residues. The germline CDR1 and CDR2 sequences are SGHTA and FQGNSA. Trimming pared 8 bases from V and 0 bases from J, leaving 16 bases between. The full variable domain, rest sourced from reference TRBV7-2 and TRBJ1-1, is GAGVSQSPSNKVTEKGKDVELRCDPISGHTALYWYRQSLGQGLEFLIYFQGNSAPDKSGLPSDRFSAERTGGSVSTLTIQRTQQEDSAVYLCASLWGGRLNTEAFFGQGTRLTVV.

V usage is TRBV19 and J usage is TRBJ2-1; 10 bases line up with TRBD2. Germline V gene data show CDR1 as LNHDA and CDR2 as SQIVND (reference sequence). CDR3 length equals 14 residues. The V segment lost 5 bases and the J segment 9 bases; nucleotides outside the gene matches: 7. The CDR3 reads CASSGGTSVSEQFF. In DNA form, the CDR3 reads TGTGCCAGTAGTGGCGGGACTAGCGTAAGTGAGCAGTTCTTC.

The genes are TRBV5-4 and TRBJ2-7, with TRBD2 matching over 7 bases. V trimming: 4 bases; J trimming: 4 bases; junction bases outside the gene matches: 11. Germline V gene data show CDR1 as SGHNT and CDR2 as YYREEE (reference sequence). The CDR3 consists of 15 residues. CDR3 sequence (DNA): TGTGCCAGCAGCCTAGGCGGCGGGAGAGGGTACGAGCAGTACTTC. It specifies CASSLGGGRGYEQYF.

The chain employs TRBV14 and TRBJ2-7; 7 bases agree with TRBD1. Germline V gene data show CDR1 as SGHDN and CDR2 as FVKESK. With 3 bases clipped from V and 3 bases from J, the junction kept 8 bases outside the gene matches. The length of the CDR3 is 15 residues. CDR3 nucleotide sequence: TGTGCCAGCAGCCACTTTAGGGACAGATACTACGAGCAGTACTTC. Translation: CASSHFRDRYYEQYF.

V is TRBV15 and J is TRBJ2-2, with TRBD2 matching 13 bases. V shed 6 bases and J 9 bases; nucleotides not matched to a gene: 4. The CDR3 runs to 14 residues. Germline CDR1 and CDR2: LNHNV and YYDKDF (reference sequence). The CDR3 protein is CATRRTSGSRELFF. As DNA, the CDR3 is TGTGCCACCAGGAGGACTAGCGGGAGCCGGGAGCTGTTTTTT.

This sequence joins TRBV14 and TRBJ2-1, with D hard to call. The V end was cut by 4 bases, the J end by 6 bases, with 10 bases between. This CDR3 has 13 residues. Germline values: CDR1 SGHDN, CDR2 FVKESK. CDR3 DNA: TGTGCCAGCAGCCCATATACAGTCAATGAGCAGTTCTTC. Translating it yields CASSPYTVNEQFF.

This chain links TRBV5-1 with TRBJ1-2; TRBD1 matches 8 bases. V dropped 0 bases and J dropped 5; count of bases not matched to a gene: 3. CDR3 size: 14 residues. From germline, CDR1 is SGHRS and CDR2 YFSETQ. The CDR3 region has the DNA TGCGCCAGCAGCTTGGTACAGGGGGGGTATGGCTACACCTTC. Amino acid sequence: CASSLVQGGYGYTF.

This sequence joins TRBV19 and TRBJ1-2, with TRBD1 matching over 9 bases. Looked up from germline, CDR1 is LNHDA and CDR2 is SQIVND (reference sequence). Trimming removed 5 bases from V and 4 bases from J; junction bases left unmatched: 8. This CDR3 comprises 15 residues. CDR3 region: CASSPTGTGSYGYTF. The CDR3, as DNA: TGTGCCAGTAGTCCGACCGGGACAGGGAGCTATGGCTACACCTTC.

The CDR3 spells CASSILAGESEQYF. The CDR3 DNA is TGTGCCAGTAGTATTCTGGCGGGAGAAAGCGAGCAGTACTTC. The chain uses TRBV19 and TRBJ2-7, with 7 bases that match TRBD2. CDR1 and CDR2 from the germline V gene are LNHDA and SQIVND (reference sequence). This CDR3 is built from 14 residues. V dropped 3 bases and J dropped 6; count of bases not matched to a gene: 8.

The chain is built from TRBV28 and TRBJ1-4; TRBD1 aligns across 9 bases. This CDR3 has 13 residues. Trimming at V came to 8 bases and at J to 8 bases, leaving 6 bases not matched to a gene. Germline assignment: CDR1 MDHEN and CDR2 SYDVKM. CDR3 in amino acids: CASAGTGREKLFF. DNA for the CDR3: TGTGCCAGCGCCGGGACAGGGCGGGAAAAACTGTTTTTT.

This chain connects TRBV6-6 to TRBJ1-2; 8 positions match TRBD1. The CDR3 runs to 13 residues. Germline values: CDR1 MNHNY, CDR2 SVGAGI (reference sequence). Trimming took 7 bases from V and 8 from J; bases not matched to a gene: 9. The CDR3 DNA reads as TGTGCCAGCAAGGCAGGGGGCTTGAGCGGCTACACCTTC. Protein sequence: CASKAGGLSGYTF.